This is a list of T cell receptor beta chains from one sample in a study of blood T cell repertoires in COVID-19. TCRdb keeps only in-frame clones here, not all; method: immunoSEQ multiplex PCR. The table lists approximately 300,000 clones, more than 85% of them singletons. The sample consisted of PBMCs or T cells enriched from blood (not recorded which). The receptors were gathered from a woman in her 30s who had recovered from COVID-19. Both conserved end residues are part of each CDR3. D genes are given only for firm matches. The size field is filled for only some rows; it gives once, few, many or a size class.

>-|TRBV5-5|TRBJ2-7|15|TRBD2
CASSSTSGSSVEQYF
TGTGCCAGCAGCTCAACTAGCGGGAGCTCGGTCGAGCAGTACTTC
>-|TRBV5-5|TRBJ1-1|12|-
CASSLRVTEAFF
TGTGCCAGCAGCTTGCGGGTCACTGAAGCTTTCTTT
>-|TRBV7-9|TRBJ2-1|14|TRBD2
CASSSGTSDGEQFF
TGTGCCAGCAGTTCCGGGACTAGTGACGGTGAGCAGTTCTTC
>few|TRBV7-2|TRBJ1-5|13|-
CASSLGAYQPQHF
TGTGCCAGCAGCTTAGGGGCTTATCAGCCCCAGCATTTT
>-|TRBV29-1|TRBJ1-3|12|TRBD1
CSVGTAGNTIYF
TGCAGCGTGGGGACAGCCGGAAACACCATATATTTT
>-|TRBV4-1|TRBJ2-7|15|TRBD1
CASSPRTGTTYEQYF
TGCGCCAGCAGCCCCCGGACAGGGACAACCTACGAGCAGTACTTC
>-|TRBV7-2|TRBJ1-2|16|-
CASSLAVSGSPYGYTF
TGTGCCAGCAGCTTAGCAGTCTCAGGCTCTCCCTATGGCTACACCTTC
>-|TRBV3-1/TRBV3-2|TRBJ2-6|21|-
CASSQRIERTAGFNGANVLTF
TGTGCCAGCAGCCAAAGGATCGAACGGACGGCAGGGTTCAATGGGGCCAACGTCCTGACTTTC
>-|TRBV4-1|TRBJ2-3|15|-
CASRTLGGRTDTQYF
TGCGCCAGCAGGACATTGGGGGGACGCACAGATACGCAGTATTTT
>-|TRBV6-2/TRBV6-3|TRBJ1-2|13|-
CASSYFGTGGYTF
TGTGCCAGCAGTTATTTCGGGACTGGAGGCTACACCTTC
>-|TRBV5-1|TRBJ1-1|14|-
CASSLRSVNTEAFF
TGCGCCAGCAGCTTGAGAAGCGTGAACACTGAAGCTTTCTTT
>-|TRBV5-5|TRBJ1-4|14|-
CASSPRVLTEKLFF
TGTGCCAGCAGCCCCAGGGTTCTGACTGAAAAACTGTTTTTT
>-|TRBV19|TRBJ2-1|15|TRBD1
CASSIRVGTGVEQFF
TGTGCCAGTAGTATAAGGGTCGGGACAGGGGTGGAGCAGTTCTTC
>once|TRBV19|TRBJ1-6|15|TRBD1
CASAPDRGNNSPLHF
TGTGCCAGTGCCCCGGACAGGGGAAATAATTCACCCCTCCACTTT
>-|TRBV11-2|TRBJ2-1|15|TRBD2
CASSSGTSSYNEQFF
TGTGCCAGCAGCTCCGGGACTAGCTCCTACAATGAGCAGTTCTTC
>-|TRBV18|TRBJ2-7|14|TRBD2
CASSSSGSSNEQYF
TGTGCCAGCTCTTCCAGCGGGAGTAGTAACGAGCAGTACTTC
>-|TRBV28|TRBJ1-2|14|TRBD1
CASRVEGAQSGYTF
TGTGCCAGCAGAGTGGAGGGGGCGCAATCTGGCTACACCTTC
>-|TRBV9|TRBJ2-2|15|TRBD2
CASSVQAGGPGELFF
TGTGCCAGCAGCGTTCAGGCGGGAGGTCCCGGGGAGCTGTTTTTT
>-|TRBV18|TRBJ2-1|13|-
CASSPRVYNEQFF
TGTGCCAGCTCACCTCGTGTTTACAATGAGCAGTTCTTC
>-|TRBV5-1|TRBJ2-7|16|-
CASRPSDGQITYEQYF
TGCGCCAGCAGACCCTCCGACGGACAGATCACCTACGAGCAGTACTTC
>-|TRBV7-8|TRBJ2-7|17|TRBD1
CASSLGYATGSSYEQYF
TGTGCCAGCAGCTTAGGATATGCGACAGGGTCTTCCTACGAGCAGTACTTC
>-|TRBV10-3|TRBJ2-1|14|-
CAISVGSNDNEQFF
TGTGCCATCAGCGTGGGCTCCAACGACAATGAGCAGTTCTTC
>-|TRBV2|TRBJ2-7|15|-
CASSDPQASSYEQYF
TGTGCCAGCTCCGACCCACAGGCATCTTCCTACGAGCAGTACTTC
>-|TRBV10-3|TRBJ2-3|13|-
CAISDLGTDTQYF
TGTGCCATCAGTGACCTCGGGACAGATACGCAGTATTTT
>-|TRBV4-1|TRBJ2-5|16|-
CASSQQTWGGEETQYF
TGCGCCAGCAGCCAGCAGACCTGGGGCGGGGAAGAGACCCAGTACTTC
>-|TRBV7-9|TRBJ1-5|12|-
CASSAGVQPQHF
TGTGCCAGCAGCGCAGGGGTCCAGCCCCAGCATTTT